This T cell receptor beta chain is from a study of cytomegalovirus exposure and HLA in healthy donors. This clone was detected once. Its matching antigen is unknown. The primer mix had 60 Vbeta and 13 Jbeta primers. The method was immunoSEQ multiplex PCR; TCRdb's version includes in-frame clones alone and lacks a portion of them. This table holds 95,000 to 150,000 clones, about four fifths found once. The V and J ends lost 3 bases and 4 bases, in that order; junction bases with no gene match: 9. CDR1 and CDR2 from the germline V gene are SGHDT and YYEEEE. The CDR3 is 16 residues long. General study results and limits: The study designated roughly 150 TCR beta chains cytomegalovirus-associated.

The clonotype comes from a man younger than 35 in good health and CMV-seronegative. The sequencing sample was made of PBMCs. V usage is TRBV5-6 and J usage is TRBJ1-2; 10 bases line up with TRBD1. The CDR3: CASSWATTGGFYGYTF. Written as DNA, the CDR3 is TGTGCCAGCAGCTGGGCAACGACAGGGGGCTTCTATGGCTACACCTTC.